This T cell receptor (beta chain) is drawn from a study of blood T cell repertoires in COVID-19. Turning to the study itself: Sample material is recorded as cDNA or gDNA derived from T cells, B-cell-depleted T cells, or PBMCs.

This table comes from immunoSEQ multiplex PCR, and its TCRdb copy is limited to in-frame clones, with some not included. In the table there are around 100,000 clones, over 80% of which are singletons. Germline-derived CDR1 and CDR2 are SGHKS and YYEKEE (reference sequence). CDR3 size: 12 residues. The V and J ends lost 0 bases and 7 bases respectively, with 4 bases between them. The TCR was taken from a man aged 50 or older with active or convalescent COVID-19. The sequencing input was peripheral blood. The V and J genes are TRBV5-5 and TRBJ1-4; the D is unclear. CDR3 DNA: TGTGCCAGCAGCTTGGCGGGTGAAAAACTGTTTTTT. This sequence encodes CASSLAGEKLFF. The full variable domain, in which reference TRBV5-5 and TRBJ1-4 provide the parts outside the CDR3, is DAGVTQSPTHLIKTRGQQVTLRCSPISGHKSVSWYQQVLGQGPQFIFQYYEKEERGRGNFPDRFSARQFPNYSSELNVNALLLGDSALYLCASSLAGEKLFFGSGTQLSVL.